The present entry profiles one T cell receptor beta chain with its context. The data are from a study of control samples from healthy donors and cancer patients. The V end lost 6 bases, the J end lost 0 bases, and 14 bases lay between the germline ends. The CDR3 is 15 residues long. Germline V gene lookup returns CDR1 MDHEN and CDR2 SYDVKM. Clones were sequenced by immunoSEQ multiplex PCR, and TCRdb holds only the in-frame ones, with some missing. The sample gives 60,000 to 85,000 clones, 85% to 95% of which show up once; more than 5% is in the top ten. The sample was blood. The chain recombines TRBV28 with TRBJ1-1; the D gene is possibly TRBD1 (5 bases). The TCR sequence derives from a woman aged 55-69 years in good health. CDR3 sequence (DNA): TGTGCCAGCAGGCCTCCGGGACGGGTGAACACTGAAGCTTTCTTT. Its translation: CASRPPGRVNTEAFF.